One and the same sample provided the 5 T cell receptor beta chains below, sequenced in a study of graft-versus-host responses after intestinal transplantation. Produced via immunoSEQ multiplex PCR; TCRdb's table is partial and in-frame only. The sample includes about 29,000 clones, 65% to 80% seen only once; the top ten take 3% to 3.5%. Investigators treated the graft tissue so that it released intraepithelial and lamina propria lymphocytes. The sample consisted of ileum tissue, taken 98 days after intestinal transplantation. The receptors were gathered from a human patient who received an intestinal transplant, so some T cells may come from the graft donor.

This rearrangement joins TRBV30 to TRBJ1-2; TRBD1 might be the D (5 bases). The CDR3 length is 14 residues. The germline V gene encodes CDR1 GTSNPN and CDR2 SVGIG (reference sequence). V gave up 3 bases and J gave up 8 bases, with 19 bases separating them. CDR3 residues: CAWSPGGGLGGYTF. The CDR3 DNA is TGTGCCTGGAGCCCGGGGGGGGGATTAGGGGGCTACACCTTC.

This clone was seen a single time. The chain employs TRBV6-1 and TRBJ2-2; D is uncertain. The germline V gene encodes CDR1 MNHNS and CDR2 SASEGT. CDR3 size: 11 residues. V lost 8 bases and J 2 bases, leaving 3 bases between the germline ends. CDR3 DNA sequence: TGTGCCAGCGCCAACACCGGGGAGCTGTTTTTT. Its translation is CASANTGELFF.

The chain uses TRBV10-3 and TRBJ1-5, with a tentative D call TRBD1 (5 bases). The CDR3 extends over 15 amino acids. Germline V gives CDR1 ENHRY, CDR2 SYGVKD. V was shortened by 0 bases and J by 7 bases, with 13 bases between the two germline ends. The CDR3 sequence: CAISESATVDQPQHF. CDR3 nucleotides: TGTGCCATCAGTGAGTCGGCGACAGTAGACCAGCCCCAGCATTTT.

This clone was found a few times. The CDR3 sequence is CAAAGGDSYEQYF. CDR3 sequence (DNA): TGTGCTGCGGCGGGGGGAGACTCCTACGAGCAGTACTTC. The chain links TRBV2 to TRBJ2-7; 8 bases map to TRBD2. The CDR3 length is 13 residues. CDR1 and CDR2 (germline): SNHLY, FYNNEI.

The chain couples TRBV4-1 to TRBJ2-5; possibly TRBD1 for D (5 bases). This CDR3 has 15 amino acids. CDR1 is MGHRA and CDR2 is YSYEKL in the germline V gene. V lost 1 base to trimming and J lost 1 base, with 10 bases between them. This chain's CDR3 is CASSQAQGLQETQYF. The DNA of the CDR3 is TGCGCCAGCAGCCAAGCCCAGGGCCTCCAAGAGACCCAGTACTTC.